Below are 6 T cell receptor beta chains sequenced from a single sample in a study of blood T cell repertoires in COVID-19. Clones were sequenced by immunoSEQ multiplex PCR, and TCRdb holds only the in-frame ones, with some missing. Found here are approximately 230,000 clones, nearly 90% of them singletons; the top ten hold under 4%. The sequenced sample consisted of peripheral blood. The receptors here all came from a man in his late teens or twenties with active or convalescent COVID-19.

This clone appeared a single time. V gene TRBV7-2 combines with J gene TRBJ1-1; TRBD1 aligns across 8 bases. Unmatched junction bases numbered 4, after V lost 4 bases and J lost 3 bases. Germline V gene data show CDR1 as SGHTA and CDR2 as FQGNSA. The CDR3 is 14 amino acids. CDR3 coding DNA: TGTGCCAGCAGCTCGACAGGGGTGGACACTGAAGCTTTCTTT. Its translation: CASSSTGVDTEAFF.

CDR3 amino acids: CASSYSGRIYGYTF. CDR3 bases: TGTGCCAGCAGTTACTCAGGCAGGATTTATGGCTACACCTTC. The V gene is TRBV6-5, the J gene TRBJ1-2; no clear D. CDR3 size: 14 residues. CDR1 MNHEY and CDR2 SVGAGI come from the germline V gene. The V end was cut by 0 bases, the J end by 5 bases, with 10 bases between.

The CDR3 DNA reads TGTGCCAGCAGCTCTACCCCCCTGGCTAGCGGCCAAGAGACCCAGTACTTC. This translates into CASSSTPLASGQETQYF. The rearrangement joins TRBV7-9 to TRBJ2-5, with 7 bases identical to TRBD2. The J segment lost 1 base and the V segment lost 4 bases, leaving 12 bases of the junction unmatched. This CDR3 comprises 17 residues. Germline-derived CDR1 and CDR2 are SEHNR and FQNEAQ (reference sequence).

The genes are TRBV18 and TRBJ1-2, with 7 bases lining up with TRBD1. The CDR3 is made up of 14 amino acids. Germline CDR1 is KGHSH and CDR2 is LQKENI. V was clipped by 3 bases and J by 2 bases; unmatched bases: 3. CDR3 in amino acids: CASSPPGQNYGYTF. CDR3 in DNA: TGTGCCAGCTCACCCCCGGGACAGAACTATGGCTACACCTTC.

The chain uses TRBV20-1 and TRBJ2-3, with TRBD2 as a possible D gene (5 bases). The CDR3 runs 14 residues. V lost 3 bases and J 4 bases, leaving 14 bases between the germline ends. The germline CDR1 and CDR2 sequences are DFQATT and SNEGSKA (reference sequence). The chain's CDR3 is CSASEASLADTQYF. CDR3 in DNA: TGCAGTGCTAGTGAGGCTAGCTTAGCAGATACGCAGTATTTT.

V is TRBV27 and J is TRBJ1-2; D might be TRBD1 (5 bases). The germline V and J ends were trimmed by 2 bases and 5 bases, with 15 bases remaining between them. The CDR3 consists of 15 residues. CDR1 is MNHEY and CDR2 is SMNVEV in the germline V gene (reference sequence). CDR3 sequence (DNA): TGTGCCAGCAGTTTAGGGCCAGGGAGGTTTTATGGCTACACCTTC. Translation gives CASSLGPGRFYGYTF.